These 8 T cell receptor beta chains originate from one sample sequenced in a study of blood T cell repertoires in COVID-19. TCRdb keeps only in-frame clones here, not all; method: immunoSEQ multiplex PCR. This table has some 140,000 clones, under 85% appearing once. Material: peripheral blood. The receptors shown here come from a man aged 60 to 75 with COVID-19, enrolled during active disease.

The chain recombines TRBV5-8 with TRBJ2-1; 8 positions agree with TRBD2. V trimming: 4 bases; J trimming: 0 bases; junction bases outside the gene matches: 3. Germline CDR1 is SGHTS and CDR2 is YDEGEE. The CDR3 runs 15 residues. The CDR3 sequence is CASSRGGLSYNEQFF. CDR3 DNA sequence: TGTGCCAGCAGCCGGGGGGGGCTCTCCTACAATGAGCAGTTCTTC. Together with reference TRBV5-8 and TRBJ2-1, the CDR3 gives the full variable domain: EAGVTQSPTHLIKTRGQQATLRCSPISGHTSVYWYQQALGLGLQFLLWYDEGEERNRGNFPPRFSGRQFPNYSSELNVNALELEDSALYLCASSRGGLSYNEQFFGPGTRLTVL.

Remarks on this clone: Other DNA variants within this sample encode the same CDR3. CDR3 sequence reads: CASSLTVSGNTIYF. The CDR3 region has the DNA TGTGCCAGCAGCTTGACAGTCTCTGGAAACACCATATATTTT. The chain links TRBV7-9 to TRBJ1-3; D may be TRBD1 (5 bases). Germline assignment: CDR1 SEHNR and CDR2 FQNEAQ (reference sequence). Between the trimmed V and J ends, which lost 3 bases and 0 bases, there was a span of 6 bases. The length of the CDR3 is 14 residues.

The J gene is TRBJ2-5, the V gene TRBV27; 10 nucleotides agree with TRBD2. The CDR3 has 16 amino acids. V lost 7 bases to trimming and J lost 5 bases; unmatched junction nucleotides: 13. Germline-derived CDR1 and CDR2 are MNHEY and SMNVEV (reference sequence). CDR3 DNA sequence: TGTGCCAGCATCGGAAATAGCGGGGGGCCGTGGGAGACCCAGTACTTC. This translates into CASIGNSGGPWETQYF.

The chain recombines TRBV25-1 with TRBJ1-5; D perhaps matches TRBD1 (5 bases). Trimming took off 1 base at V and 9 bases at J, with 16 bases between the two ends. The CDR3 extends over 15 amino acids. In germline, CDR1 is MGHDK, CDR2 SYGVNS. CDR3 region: CASSEWGLKNGPQHF. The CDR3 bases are TGTGCCAGCAGTGAATGGGGCCTTAAAAACGGGCCCCAGCATTTT.

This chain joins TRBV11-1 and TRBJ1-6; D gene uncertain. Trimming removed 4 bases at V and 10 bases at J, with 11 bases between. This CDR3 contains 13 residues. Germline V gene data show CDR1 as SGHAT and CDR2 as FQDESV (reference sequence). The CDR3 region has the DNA TGTGCCAGCAGCTCTGTCCGCGCCTCACCCCTCCACTTT. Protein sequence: CASSSVRASPLHF.

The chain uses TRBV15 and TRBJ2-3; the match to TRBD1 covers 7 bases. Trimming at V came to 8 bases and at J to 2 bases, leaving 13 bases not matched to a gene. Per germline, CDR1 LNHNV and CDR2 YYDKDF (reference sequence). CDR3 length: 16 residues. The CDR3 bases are TGTGCCACCGACGAAGGGGGCAATCCCTACACAGATACGCAGTATTTT. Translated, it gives CATDEGGNPYTDTQYF.

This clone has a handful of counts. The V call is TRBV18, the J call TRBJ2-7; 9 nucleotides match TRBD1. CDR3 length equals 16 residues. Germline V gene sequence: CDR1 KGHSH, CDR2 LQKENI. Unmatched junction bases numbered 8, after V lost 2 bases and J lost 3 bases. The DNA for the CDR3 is TGTGCCAGCTCACCAAGTTCCGGGACAGGGAGCTACGAGCAGTACTTC. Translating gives CASSPSSGTGSYEQYF. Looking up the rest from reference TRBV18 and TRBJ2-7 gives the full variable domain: NAGVMQNPRHLVRRRGQEARLRCSPMKGHSHVYWYRQLPEEGLKFMVYLQKENIIDESGMPKERFSAEFPKEGPSILRIQQVVRGDSAAYFCASSPSSGTGSYEQYFGPGTRLTVT.

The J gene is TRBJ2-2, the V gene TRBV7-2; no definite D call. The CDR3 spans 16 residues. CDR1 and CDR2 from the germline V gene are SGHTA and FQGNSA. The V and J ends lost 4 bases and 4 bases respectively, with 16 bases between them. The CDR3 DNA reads TGTGCCAGCAGCTCCCAACCCCTGGCCGTCACCGGGGAGCTGTTTTTT. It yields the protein CASSSQPLAVTGELFF.